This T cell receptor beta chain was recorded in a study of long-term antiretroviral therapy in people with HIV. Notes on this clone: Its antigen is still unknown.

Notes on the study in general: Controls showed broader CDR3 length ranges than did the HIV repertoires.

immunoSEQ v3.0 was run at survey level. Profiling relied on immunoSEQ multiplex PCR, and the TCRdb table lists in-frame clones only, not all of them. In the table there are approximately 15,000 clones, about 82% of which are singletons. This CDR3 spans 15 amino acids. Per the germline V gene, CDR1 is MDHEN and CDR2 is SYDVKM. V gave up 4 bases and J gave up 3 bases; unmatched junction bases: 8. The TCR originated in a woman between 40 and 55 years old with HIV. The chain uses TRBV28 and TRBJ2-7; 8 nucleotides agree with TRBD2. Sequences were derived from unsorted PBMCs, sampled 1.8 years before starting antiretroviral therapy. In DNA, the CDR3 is TGTGCCAGCAGTTCACCACGGGGGGGGGTCTACGAGCAGTACTTC. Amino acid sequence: CASSSPRGGVYEQYF.